Given below is one T cell receptor beta chain in context. Its binding antigen is unknown. One base away there is no much larger clone; base qualities are not given. RNA was extracted using the RNeasy kit, and about 0.45 to 1 ug of the RNA was reverse transcribed with random hexamers. TCR beta CDR3 regions were amplified with the immunoSEQ multiplex PCR assay covering 54 Vbeta and 13 Jbeta segments. To correct PCR amplification bias, a synthetic template baseline was used for both primer optimization and computational correction. In the original analysis: Only productive sequences were kept, with reads annotated to V, D and J genes according to IMGT and analyzed in immunoSEQ Analyzer. To calculate clonality, Shannon entropy was normalized by log2 of the number of productive unique sequences and then subtracted from one. For each patient and control, public and private clones were evaluated among the 100 most prevalent clones. Clones were defined as Susac-specific when absent from the healthy and MS cohorts, from approximately 1,100 published viral clones and from other ImmuneACCESS disease sequences. Using fastp trimming at Q25 and MiXCR clonotype assembly, TCRdb reanalyzed the public sequencing data and kept in-frame beta chains. Every entry covers one CDR3 protein and lists the most common genes and DNA from its rows. These V and J calls originate from TCRdb's pipeline instead of the authors' own analysis. The sample table contains over 150,000 distinct CDR3 sequences; only one count was recorded for 85% to 95% of them. Jointly, the top ten make up approximately 0.094% of the sample.

This record comes from a study of CD8 T cells in Susac syndrome (dated by TCRdb to the late 2010s). For context, the study as a whole: Repertoire sequencing was used to test whether CD8+ T cell activation and differentiation in Susac syndrome was antigen driven.

Peripheral blood CD8+ and CD4+ T cells from healthy donors, Susac syndrome patients and multiple sclerosis patients were profiled using high-throughput TCR beta sequencing. Multiple sclerosis controls were treatment-naive patients with stable or active relapsing-remitting disease fulfilling revised McDonald criteria. Bulk CD8+ and CD4+ T cells were purified magnetically by negative isolation, whereas CD8+ TEMRA cells were enriched by FACS. Blood was drawn into EDTA tubes, processed within 24 hours, and PBMCs were isolated by density gradient centrifugation. PBMCs intended for TCR sequencing were cryopreserved in liquid nitrogen and thawed later in a water bath at 37 degrees C. A purity of at least 90% was achieved for sorted or isolated CD4+, CD8+ and CD8+ TEMRA cells. V and J are truncated by 4 bases and 0 bases respectively, leaving an intervening sequence of 8 bases. Sequences SQVTM (CDR1) and ANQGSEA (CDR2) are obtained from the germline V gene. The CDR3, cysteine through phenylalanine, is 13 amino acids long. Solely the CDR3 DNA is kept, with 39 bases framed from the first base.

Overall study results and their limits: The study acknowledged that relatively few individuals were included in the TCR sequencing and HLA analysis.

The origin of this receptor is a human donor with multiple sclerosis. Sequenced sample: CD4+ T cells from PBMCs. The V and J genes are TRBV29-1 and TRBJ2-3; TRBD2 might be the D gene, on 5 matching bases. The CDR3 is CSVVRGSTDTQYF. At the DNA level, the sequence is TGCAGCGTTGTACGGGGAAGCACAGATACGCAGTATTTT.